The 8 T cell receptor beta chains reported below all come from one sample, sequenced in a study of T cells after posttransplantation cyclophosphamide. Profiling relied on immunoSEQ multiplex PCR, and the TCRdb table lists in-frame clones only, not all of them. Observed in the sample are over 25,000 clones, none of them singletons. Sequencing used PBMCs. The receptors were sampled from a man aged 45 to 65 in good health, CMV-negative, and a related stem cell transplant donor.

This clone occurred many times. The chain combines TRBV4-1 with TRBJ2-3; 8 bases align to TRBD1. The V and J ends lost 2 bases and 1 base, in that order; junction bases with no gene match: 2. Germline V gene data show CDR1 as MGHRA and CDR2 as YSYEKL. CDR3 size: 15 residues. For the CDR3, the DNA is TGCGCCAGCAGCCAAAGGGGACAGGGCACAGATACGCAGTATTTT. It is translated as CASSQRGQGTDTQYF.

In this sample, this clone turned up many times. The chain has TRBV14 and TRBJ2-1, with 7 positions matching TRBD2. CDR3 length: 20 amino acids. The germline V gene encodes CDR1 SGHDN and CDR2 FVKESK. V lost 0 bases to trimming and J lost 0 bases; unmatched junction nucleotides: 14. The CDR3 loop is CASSQEDTSAKWFSYNEQFF. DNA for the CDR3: TGTGCCAGCAGCCAAGAAGATACTAGCGCGAAGTGGTTCTCCTACAATGAGCAGTTCTTC.

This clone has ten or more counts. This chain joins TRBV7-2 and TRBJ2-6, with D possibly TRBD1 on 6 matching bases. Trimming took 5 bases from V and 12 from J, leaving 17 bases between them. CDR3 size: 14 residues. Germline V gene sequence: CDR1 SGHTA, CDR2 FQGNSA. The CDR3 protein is CASSPDRFLPVLTF. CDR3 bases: TGTGCCAGCAGCCCCGACAGGTTCCTTCCCGTCCTGACTTTC. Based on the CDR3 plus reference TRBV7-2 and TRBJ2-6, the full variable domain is GAGVSQSPSNKVTEKGKDVELRCDPISGHTALYWYRQSLGQGLEFLIYFQGNSAPDKSGLPSDRFSAERTGGSVSTLTIQRTQQEDSAVYLCASSPDRFLPVLTFGAGSRLTVL.

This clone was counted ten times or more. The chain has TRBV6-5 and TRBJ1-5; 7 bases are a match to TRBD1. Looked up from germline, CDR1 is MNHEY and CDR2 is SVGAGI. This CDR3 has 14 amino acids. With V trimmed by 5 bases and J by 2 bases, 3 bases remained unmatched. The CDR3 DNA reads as TGTGCCAGCAGTGTTGACAGGGGCAATCAGCCCCAGCATTTT. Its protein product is CASSVDRGNQPQHF.

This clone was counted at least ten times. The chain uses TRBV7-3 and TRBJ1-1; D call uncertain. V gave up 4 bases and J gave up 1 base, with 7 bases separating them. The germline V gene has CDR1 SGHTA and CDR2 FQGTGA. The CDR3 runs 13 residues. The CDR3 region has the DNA TGTGCCAGCAGCTCGGGTCAGAACACTGAAGCTTTCTTT. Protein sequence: CASSSGQNTEAFF.

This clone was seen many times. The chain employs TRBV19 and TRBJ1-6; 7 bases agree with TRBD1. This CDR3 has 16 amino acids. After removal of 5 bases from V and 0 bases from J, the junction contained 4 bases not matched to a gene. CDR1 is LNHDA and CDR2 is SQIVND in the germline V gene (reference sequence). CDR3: CASSLRDSSYNSPLHF. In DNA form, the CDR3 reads TGTGCCAGTAGTCTACGGGACAGCTCCTATAATTCACCCCTCCACTTT.

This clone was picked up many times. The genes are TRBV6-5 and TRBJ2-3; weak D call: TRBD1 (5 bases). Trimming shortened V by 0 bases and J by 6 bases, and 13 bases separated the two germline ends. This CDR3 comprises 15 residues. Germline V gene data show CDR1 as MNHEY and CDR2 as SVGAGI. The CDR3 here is CASSYSGRVRDTQYF. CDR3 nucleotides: TGTGCCAGCAGTTACTCTGGCAGGGTTAGGGATACGCAGTATTTT.

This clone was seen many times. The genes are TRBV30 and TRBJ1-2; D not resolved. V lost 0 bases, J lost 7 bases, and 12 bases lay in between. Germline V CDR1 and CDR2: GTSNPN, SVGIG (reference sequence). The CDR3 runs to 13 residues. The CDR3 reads CAWSVSEFSGYTF. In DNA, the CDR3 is TGTGCCTGGAGTGTCTCGGAGTTCTCTGGCTACACCTTC.